These 13 T cell receptor beta chains originate from one sample sequenced in a study of T-cell memory formation after mild COVID-19 (dated by TCRdb to about 2021). Receptors were amplified or captured by 5' RACE. TCRdb lists the instrument as Illumina NovaSeq 6000. TCRdb trimmed the raw reads at Q25, called clones with MiXCR and kept productive beta chains. CDR3 protein duplicates are merged, each entry listing the most common genes and DNA. This sample gives 140,000 to 150,000 distinct CDR3 sequences in total; roughly a quarter of them show up just once. The ten largest clones add up to approximately 25% of the sample. The specimen was PBMCs or a T cell subset sorted from them (not recorded which). Receptors were obtained from an adult woman who had mild COVID-19 (a few samples of this study predate the infection). The sample titles of this study are shuffled in the database, so cell type and time point are left out; the donor was told from shared clones.

This chain uses TRBV29-1 with TRBJ2-7, with D maybe TRBD1 (6 bases). The CDR3 has 11 amino acids. V lost 7 bases to trimming and J lost 1 base, with 8 bases between them. Germline V gives CDR1 SQVTM, CDR2 ANQGSEA. The CDR3 DNA follows: TGCAGCGGAGGGGGTTCCTACGAGCAGTACTTC. This codes for CSGGGSYEQYF.

Only a few counts were recorded for this clonotype. V is TRBV4-1 and J is TRBJ2-3, with unresolved D. This CDR3 is built from 15 residues. The V end lost 0 bases, the J end lost 4 bases, and 11 bases lay between the germline ends. Germline assignment: CDR1 MGHRA and CDR2 YSYEKL. The CDR3 sequence: CASSQEQVVADTQYF. Written as DNA, the CDR3 is TGCGCCAGCAGCCAAGAGCAGGTTGTAGCAGATACGCAGTATTTT.

This clonotype came up a few times. V and J are TRBV5-1 and TRBJ1-1, with 9 bases matching TRBD1. V was clipped by 4 bases and J by 1 base; unmatched bases: 5. Germline assignment: CDR1 SGHRS and CDR2 YFSETQ. The CDR3 runs 15 residues. CDR3 in amino acids: CASSTMDRGNTEAFF. Here the CDR3 DNA reads TGCGCCAGCAGCACTATGGACAGGGGGAACACTGAAGCTTTCTTT.

The chain employs TRBV7-2 and TRBJ2-3, with 9 positions matching TRBD2. The CDR3 loop spans 17 amino acids. Germline CDR1 SGHTA, CDR2 FQGNSA. J gave up 1 base and V 5 bases, and 10 bases lay outside the gene matches. The CDR3 region has the DNA TGTGCCAGCAGCGTGGGGACTAGCACCGGGGGCACAGATACGCAGTATTTT. Its translation: CASSVGTSTGGTDTQYF.

CDR3 DNA sequence: TGCAGTGCTTCTAGTTGGGCTGAAGCTTTCTTT. Residues: CSASSWAEAFF. The rearrangement links TRBV20-1 to TRBJ1-1; D ambiguous. The CDR3 is made up of 11 amino acids. The germline V gene encodes CDR1 DFQATT and CDR2 SNEGSKA (reference sequence). V gave up 5 bases and J gave up 6 bases, with 10 bases separating them.

This clonotype was counted once. As DNA, the CDR3 is TGTGCCAGCACCTTTACACCTAGCGCCGGGGAGCTGTTTTTT. This gives the protein CASTFTPSAGELFF. The chain employs TRBV6-6 and TRBJ2-2, with D possibly being TRBD2 (6 bases). CDR1 and CDR2 (germline): MNHNY, SVGAGI (reference sequence). The CDR3 is 14 residues long. The V and J ends lost 7 bases and 6 bases respectively, with 15 bases between them.

The V call is TRBV2, the J call TRBJ1-1, with unresolved D. V was clipped by 6 bases and J by 3 bases, with 8 bases between them. The germline V gene has CDR1 SNHLY and CDR2 FYNNEI. CDR3 size: 12 residues. This CDR3 is CASSPVDTEAFF. The CDR3 coding sequence is TGTGCCAGCAGCCCCGTGGACACTGAAGCTTTCTTT.

The chain couples TRBV5-6 to TRBJ1-2; weak D call: TRBD1 (6 bases). Per germline, CDR1 SGHDT and CDR2 YYEEEE. The CDR3 spans 18 residues. Trimming left V 3 bases short and J 3 bases short, with 24 bases between. CDR3 nucleotides: TGTGCCAGCAGCTACCCCGGCATTTCGACAGGCAAGGACTATGGCTACACCTTC. It codes for CASSYPGISTGKDYGYTF.

This clonotype showed up many times. In DNA, the CDR3 is TGTGCCAGCAGCCCAGGCCCAGGGGTTGAGACCCAGTACTTC. Protein: CASSPGPGVETQYF. The rearrangement joins TRBV7-3 to TRBJ2-5; the D gene is possibly TRBD1 (6 bases). CDR3 length: 14 residues. V was cut by 5 bases and J by 5 bases, with 15 bases left in between. Germline V gene data show CDR1 as SGHTA and CDR2 as FQGTGA.

This clonotype was counted a few times. The rearrangement joins TRBV4-1 to TRBJ2-7; 9 bases fit TRBD1. V lost 0 bases to trimming and J lost 5 bases; unmatched junction nucleotides: 8. Germline assignment: CDR1 MGHRA and CDR2 YSYEKL. The CDR3 is 16 amino acids. CDR3: CASSQEPSGTGNEQYF. For the CDR3, the DNA is TGCGCCAGCAGCCAAGAACCCTCCGGGACAGGGAACGAGCAGTACTTC.

This clonotype was detected a few times. This chain connects TRBV12-3 or TRBV12-4 to TRBJ1-6; D uncertain. The V end was cut by 2 bases, the J end by 8 bases, with 16 bases between. This CDR3 comprises 16 residues. This chain's CDR3 is CASSLTPQRCYSPLHF. The CDR3 nucleotides are TGTGCCAGCAGTTTAACCCCCCAACGATGTTATTCACCCCTCCACTTT.

This clonotype was counted only a few times. The chain joins TRBV11-3 to TRBJ2-2; TRBD2 matches at 14 bases. CDR1 and CDR2 from the germline V gene are SGHNT and YENEEA. Trimming at V came to 5 bases and at J to 4 bases, leaving 3 bases not matched to a gene. The CDR3 sequence is 16 residues long. The CDR3 loop reads CASSPTSGRVTGELFF. Here the CDR3 DNA reads TGTGCCAGCAGCCCGACTAGCGGGAGGGTCACCGGGGAGCTGTTTTTT.

The chain carries TRBV29-1 and TRBJ2-7, with D perhaps TRBD1 (5 bases). V shed 4 bases and J shed 3 bases, with 13 bases lying between them. The CDR3 runs to 13 residues. The germline gives CDR1 SQVTM, CDR2 ANQGSEA. In DNA form, the CDR3 reads TGCAGCGTTGTATTTCCAGGGTACTACGAGCAGTACTTC. Amino acid sequence: CSVVFPGYYEQYF.